This T cell receptor (beta chain) originates from a study of human T cells and chemical hapten exposure. Study results and limitations: In the PT1 data, expanded TCR counts showed a positive correlation with patch test score.

Trimming removed 4 bases at V and 3 bases at J, with 21 bases between. Germline CDR1 is LGHDT and CDR2 is YNNKEL (reference sequence). The CDR3 is 17 residues long. Using its own MiXCR run on the RACE reads, TCRdb lists one record per CDR3 protein. The top ten clones hold about 27% of a sample with roughly 38,000 distinct CDR3 sequences, more than 8% of them seen once. The time point: patch test 3, about 24 weeks after DPC sensitization. Treatment reported: therapeutic diphenylcyclopropenone sensitization with weekly scalp DPC. Total RNA extraction was carried out from unfractionated whole blood. The study drew its donors from alopecia patients who were 18 to 70 years old and suitable for DPC. Concerning this clonotype: Its antigen remains unidentified.

This clonotype was obtained from a man aged 45-60 years with alopecia areata. Some clones in this sample may be carry-over from other donors' samples. The sequencing used whole blood, collected in connection with sensitization to the hapten diphenylcyclopropenone (DPC). The rearrangement links TRBV3-1 to TRBJ1-1, with a tentative D call TRBD1 (5 bases). Written as DNA, the CDR3 is TGTGCCAGCAGCCCCTTAGGCAGGGCGGTTAGGGACACTGAAGCTTTCTTT. Translating it yields CASSPLGRAVRDTEAFF.